Listed here is a single TCR beta chain. In its sample, this clonotype was seen many times. Its binding antigen is unknown. Base quality data are lacking; no much larger clone is found one base away. The TCR beta CDR3 regions were amplified from RNA transcripts. The first round of RT-PCR for the TCR CDR3 was performed with the HTBI primer set and the Qiagen OneStep RT-PCR kit. Libraries were constructed in a second round of multiplex PCR, after which size selection and purification were carried out. Paired-end sequencing of the libraries was performed with 100 bp reads on an Illumina HiSeq2000. The authors' pipeline ran thus. SOAPnuke was used to process the raw data, with reads discarded if the reads contained adapters or uncalled bases, had a mean Phred below 15, or lacked an exact constant-primer or identifier match. High-quality paired reads were merged using COPE v1.2.5, and each unique nucleotide sequence was defined as a clonotype. MiTCR v1.1 was used to align clonotypes to the IMGT TRBV, TRBD and TRBJ reference segments. The analysis included only V-J combinations with a frequency above 0.0001, which together covered 98% to 99.2% of the repertoires. A TCS score was defined as the ratio between F50 (clonal expansion) and ExV (chaos), using BLOSUM62-based TCRdist between CDR3 peptides within each V-J. Welch's t-statistics and random forest reduced roughly 500 V-J features to under 15, which were used in a naive Bayes classifier (R e1071). TCRdb reran the public reads through fastp at Q25 and MiXCR, keeping productive beta chains. Every CDR3 protein is listed once, alongside the most common genes and DNA of its rows. TCRdb's processing, not the authors', yielded these V and J calls. Within this sample are more than 300,000 distinct CDR3 sequences, with about 18% of them counted one time only. Of the sample, roughly two fifths falls within the top ten clones.

This sample stems from a study of T cells in Graves' hyperthyroidism and ophthalmopathy (dated by TCRdb to the late 2010s). Concerning the study at large: Peripheral blood samples were taken at the time of initial diagnosis, prior to any treatment. A discovery cohort of roughly 100 patients, about 40 with Graves' ophthalmopathy and roughly 59 with stable Graves' hyperthyroidism, was used to find distinguishing TCR V-J signatures. An independent validation cohort of 18 to 20 hyperthyroidism patients and 15 or so patients who later progressed to ophthalmopathy tested prospective prediction of ophthalmopathy. For training and testing, the approximately 92 patients in the discovery cohort were randomly divided in a 7:3 ratio. In addition, the study compared T-cell repertoires in thyroid tissue and in blood from about six Graves' hyperthyroidism patients. After blood sampling, hyperthyroidism patients were treated with methimazole at a starting dose of 30 mg daily, and ophthalmopathy patients were treated with high-dose intravenous methylprednisolone. According to the paper, TCR Vbeta CDR3 sequencing was carried out on approximately 140 peripheral blood samples, which came from fewer than 50 ophthalmopathy, approximately 72 hyperthyroidism and approximately 17 progressor patients. Study-level results and caveats: In validation, the model predicted progression to ophthalmopathy with 55% to 71% sensitivity and approximately 78% specificity, a median of 6.5 months before onset. A 13 V-J signature model separated ophthalmopathy from stable hyperthyroidism, with roughly 88% sensitivity and around 84% specificity in cross-validation and 80%/75% in testing. No statistical method was used to fix the sample size in advance, and group allocation was not hidden from the investigators. Most expanded thyroid clonotypes (frequency above 0.001) were also found in blood, which suggests that blood repertoires may mirror thyroid immune responses.

Moderately to severely active disease, a Clinical Activity Score of at least 3, a NOSPECS grade of at least 4, and a duration under 3 months were present in ophthalmopathy patients. Patients with uncontrolled infections, other autoimmune diseases, pregnancy or lactation were excluded. Diagnoses were based on clinical symptoms, serum thyroxine and TRAb, thyroid ultrasound and orbital computed tomography. PBMCs were isolated from around 10 ml of fresh peripheral blood by Ficoll-Paque density gradient centrifugation. Total RNA was extracted with Trizol reagent, and quality was checked on an Agilent 2100 Bioanalyzer. Trimming takes 0 bases off V and 1 base off J; junction bases not matched to a gene: 5. The CDR3 starts with the cysteine, ends with the phenylalanine, and has 16 residues. Only the CDR3 portion is preserved as DNA: 48 bases, with reading frame beginning at the first base. Reading the germline V gene gives CDR1 SGHRS and CDR2 YFSETQ.

The sequenced sample consisted of blood. The receptor was derived from a man aged 18 to 29 with Graves' ophthalmopathy. The sequence links TRBV5-1 to TRBJ2-5; the junction holds 8 bases that match TRBD2. The DNA sequence is TGCGCCAGCAGCTTGGATCCAGCGGGGGCCCAAGAGACCCAGTACTTC. Translated, it gives CASSLDPAGAQETQYF.